The sequence of this T cell receptor beta chain was determined in a study of identifying expanded T cells in peripheral blood. Here immunoSEQ multiplex PCR was the method, and the copy in TCRdb shows in-frame clones only, minus some. The data show 80,000 or so clones, 84% seen once. The germline V gene has CDR1 SQVTM and CDR2 ANQGSEA. This CDR3 has 15 residues. V was pared by 5 bases and J by 5 bases, with 21 bases between. Sequenced material: blood. The receptor's source is a person aged 18 to 70 in good health. The chain employs TRBV29-1 and TRBJ2-5, with a tentative D call TRBD2 (5 bases). This chain's CDR3 is CSVTSNRGAGETQYF. For the CDR3, the DNA is TGCAGCGTTACGTCCAATCGGGGAGCCGGTGAGACCCAGTACTTC.